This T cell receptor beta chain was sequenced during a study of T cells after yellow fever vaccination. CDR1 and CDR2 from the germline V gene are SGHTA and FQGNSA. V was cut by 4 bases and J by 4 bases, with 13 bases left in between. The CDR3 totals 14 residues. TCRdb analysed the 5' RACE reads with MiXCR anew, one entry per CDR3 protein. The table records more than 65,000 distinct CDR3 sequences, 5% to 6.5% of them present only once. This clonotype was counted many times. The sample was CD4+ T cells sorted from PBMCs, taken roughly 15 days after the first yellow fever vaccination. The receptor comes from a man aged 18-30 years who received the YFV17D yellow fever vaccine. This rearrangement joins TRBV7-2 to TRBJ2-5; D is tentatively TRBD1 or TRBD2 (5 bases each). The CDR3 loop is CASSSNPGAETQYF. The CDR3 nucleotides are TGTGCCAGCAGCTCAAACCCCGGGGCAGAGACCCAGTACTTC.